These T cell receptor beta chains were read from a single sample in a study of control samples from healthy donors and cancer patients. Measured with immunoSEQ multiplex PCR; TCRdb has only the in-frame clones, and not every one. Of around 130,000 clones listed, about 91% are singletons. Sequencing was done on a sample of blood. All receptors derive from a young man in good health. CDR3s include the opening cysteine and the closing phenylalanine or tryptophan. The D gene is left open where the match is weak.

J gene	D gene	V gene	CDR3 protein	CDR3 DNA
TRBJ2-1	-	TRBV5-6	CASSLVGHWIQFF	TGTGCCAGCAGCTTGGTAGGACACTGGATACAGTTCTTC
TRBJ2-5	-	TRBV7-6	CASSLSSGRRETQYF	TGTGCCAGCAGCCTTAGCTCAGGGAGGCGAGAGACCCAGTACTTC
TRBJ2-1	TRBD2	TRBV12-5	CASGFSRLAAYNEQFF	TGTGCTAGTGGTTTTTCCCGACTAGCGGCCTACAATGAGCAGTTCTTC
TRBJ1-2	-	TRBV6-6	CASSYSGLSTYGYTF	TGTGCCAGCAGTTACTCCGGTCTATCAACCTATGGCTACACCTTC
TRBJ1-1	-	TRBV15	CATSETRRENTEAFF	TGTGCCACCAGCGAAACCCGACGGGAGAACACTGAAGCTTTCTTT
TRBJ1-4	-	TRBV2	CATTDSRDEKLFF	TGTGCCACCACGGACAGTCGGGATGAAAAACTGTTTTTT
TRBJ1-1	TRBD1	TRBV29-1	CSVELRGRRTEAFF	TGCAGCGTTGAACTGAGGGGGCGCAGAACTGAAGCTTTCTTT
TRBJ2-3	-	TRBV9	CASSLLETASTDTQYF	TGTGCCAGCAGCCTTCTCGAGACAGCCAGCACAGATACGCAGTATTTT
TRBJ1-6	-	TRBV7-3	CASSFAGDSPLHF	TGTGCCAGCAGCTTCGCAGGGGATTCACCCCTCCACTTT
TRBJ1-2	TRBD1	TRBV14	CASSQGGDRPKF	TGTGCCAGCAGCCAAGGAGGGGACAGGCCTAAGTTC